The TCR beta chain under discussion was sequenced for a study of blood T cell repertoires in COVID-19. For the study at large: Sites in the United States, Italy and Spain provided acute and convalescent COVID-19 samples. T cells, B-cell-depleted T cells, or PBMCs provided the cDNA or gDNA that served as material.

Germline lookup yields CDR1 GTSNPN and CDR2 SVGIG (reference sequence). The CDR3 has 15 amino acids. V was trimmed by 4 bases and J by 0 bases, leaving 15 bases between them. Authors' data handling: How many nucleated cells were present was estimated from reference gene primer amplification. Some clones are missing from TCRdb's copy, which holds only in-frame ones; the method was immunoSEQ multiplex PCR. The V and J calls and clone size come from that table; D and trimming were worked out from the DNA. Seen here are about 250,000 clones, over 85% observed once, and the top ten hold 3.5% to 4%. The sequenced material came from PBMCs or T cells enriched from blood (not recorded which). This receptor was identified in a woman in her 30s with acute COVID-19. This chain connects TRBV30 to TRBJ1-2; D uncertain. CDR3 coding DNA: TGTGCCTGGAAGGCAGCGTACGATCCTAACTATGGCTACACCTTC. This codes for CAWKAAYDPNYGYTF. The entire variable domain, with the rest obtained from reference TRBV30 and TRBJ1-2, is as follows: SQTIHQWPATLVQPVGSPLSLECTVEGTSNPNLYWYRQAAGRGLQLLFYSVGIGQISSEVPQNLSASRPQDRQFILSSKKLLLSDSGFYLCAWKAAYDPNYGYTFGSGTRLTVV.